A selection of T cell receptor beta chains follows, all from one sample in a study of T cells after yellow fever vaccination. In TCRdb, the 5' RACE reads were re-called with MiXCR into one record per CDR3 protein. The table shows 450,000 to 650,000 distinct CDR3 sequences, with approximately 12% occurring only once. Sample: PBMCs, taken on the day of the yellow fever booster vaccination. The source of these receptors is a man younger than 40 who received the YFV17D yellow fever vaccine. CDR3s include the opening cysteine and the closing phenylalanine or tryptophan. D genes are given only for firm matches. Rows may omit the clone size; those that give it use once, few, many or a size class.

>TRBV4-3|-|TRBJ1-6|TRBD1
TGCGCCAGCAGCCCTGCAACAGGGGGCTATAATTCACCCCTCCACTTT
CASSPATGGYNSPLHF
>TRBV29-1|-|TRBJ2-7|TRBD1
TGCAGCGTTGGTCAGGGGGCGAGCGAGCAGTACTTC
CSVGQGASEQYF
>TRBV7-3|few|TRBJ1-1|-
TGTGCCAGCAGCTCGGGCGGGACGAACACTGAAGCTTTCTTT
CASSSGGTNTEAFF
>TRBV5-1|-|TRBJ2-3|-
TGCGCCAGCAGCCCCCACGTCGCAGATACGCAGTATTTT
CASSPHVADTQYF
>TRBV5-1|few|TRBJ2-7|TRBD1
TGCGCCAGCAGCCAGGACAGGGTAGCTTACGAGCAGTACTTC
CASSQDRVAYEQYF
>TRBV20-1|-|TRBJ1-4|-
TGCAGTACCTATACGGCTGAAAAACTGTTTTTT
CSTYTAEKLFF
>TRBV7-9|few|TRBJ2-7|TRBD1
TGTGCCAGCATGCTAACCGGGACAGGGGCCGGCGAGCAGTACTTC
CASMLTGTGAGEQYF
>TRBV12-3/TRBV12-4|-|TRBJ2-2|TRBD2
TGTGCCAGCAGTTTAACCGGGAGGTCAATCACCGGGGAGCTGTTTTTT
CASSLTGRSITGELFF
>TRBV7-2|-|TRBJ1-2|-
TGTGCCAGCAGCTTAGGTGCACAGGACGGCTATGGCTACACCTTC
CASSLGAQDGYGYTF
>TRBV7-8|few|TRBJ2-5|-
TGTGCCAGCAGCTTAGCCCGACCCTGGGTCGACCAAGAGACCCAGTACTTC
CASSLARPWVDQETQYF
>TRBV20-1|-|TRBJ2-7|TRBD2
TGCAGTGCTAGAGATCCGGCTAGCGGGAGCTCCTACGAGCAGTACTTC
CSARDPASGSSYEQYF
>TRBV12-3/TRBV12-4|-|TRBJ2-1|TRBD2
TGTGCCACCGGACTAGCGGCTGGCAATGAGCAGTTCTTC
CATGLAAGNEQFF
>TRBV7-9|few|TRBJ2-1|TRBD2
TGTGCCAGCGGTTCCCCCACCGGACTAGACGGGCAGTTCTTC
CASGSPTGLDGQFF
>TRBV4-2|-|TRBJ2-1|-
TGTGCCAGCAGCTTAGAAGGGGCGCAGTTCTTC
CASSLEGAQFF
>TRBV29-1|-|TRBJ2-7|TRBD2
TGCAGCGTTGTGCGGGAGGGCCGATACGAGCAGTACTTC
CSVVREGRYEQYF
>TRBV20-1|few|TRBJ2-5|TRBD2
TGCAGTGCTAGAGGACTAGCGGGAGGAGAGACCCAGTACTTC
CSARGLAGGETQYF